The rows below give T cell receptor beta chains drawn from one sample of a study of graft-versus-host responses after intestinal transplantation. Profiled with immunoSEQ multiplex PCR; TCRdb holds only in-frame clones, not every one. The repertoire consists of about 100,000 clones, with around 90% occurring once and the leading ten covering about 15%. The source was PBMCs, collected around 450 days after intestinal transplant. These receptors came from a human patient who received an intestinal transplant, so some T cells may come from the graft donor. CDR3s include the opening cysteine and the closing phenylalanine or tryptophan. The D gene is left open where the match is weak. The size of a clone is reported for some rows only, either as once, few or many, or as a class for expanded clones.

d_call clone_size j_call v_call cdr3_nt cdr3_aa
- - TRBJ2-7 TRBV10-3 TGTGCCATCAGTGAGGTTAACAAGGCCTACGAGCAGTACTTC CAISEVNKAYEQYF
TRBD2 - TRBJ2-7 TRBV5-6 TGTGCCAGCAGCTTGGGACGGGGGGACGAGCAGTACTTC CASSLGRGDEQYF
- - TRBJ1-2 TRBV13 TGTGCCAGCAACCTCCAAATTACAGGAAACTATGGCTACACCTTC CASNLQITGNYGYTF
- - TRBJ2-4 TRBV6-5 TGTGCCAGCAGGCCCCATGGGGGGGCCAAAAACATTCAGTACTTC CASRPHGGAKNIQYF
TRBD1 - TRBJ2-7 TRBV2 TGTGCCAGCACATACGACAGGGAGTCCGAGCAGTACTTC CASTYDRESEQYF
TRBD1 - TRBJ2-7 TRBV5-4 TGTGCCAGCAGCTTTGATCGGGACAGGGTCAAGGGATCCTACGAGCAGTACTTC CASSFDRDRVKGSYEQYF
- once TRBJ1-5 TRBV5-1 TGCGCCAGCAGCCCGGGAGTGGGGGGCGGTCAGCCCCAGCATTTT CASSPGVGGGQPQHF
- - TRBJ1-5 TRBV7-2 TGTGCCAGCAGCTCCCGGGACTCTAATCAGCCCCAGCATTTT CASSSRDSNQPQHF
- - TRBJ2-6 TRBV12-5 TGTGCTAGTGGTTTCCCAGAGGCCGGGGCCAACGTCCTGACTTTC CASGFPEAGANVLTF
TRBD2 - TRBJ2-3 TRBV6-5 TGTGCCACCATCGGGGGGGTCACAGATACGCAGTATTTT CATIGGVTDTQYF
TRBD1 few TRBJ2-7 TRBV18 TGTGCCAGCTCACCATCCCGTCAGGGGGCTTACGAGCAGTACTTC CASSPSRQGAYEQYF
TRBD1 - TRBJ1-1 TRBV6-1 TGTGCCAGCAGCAGGGGGCCTGAAGCTTTCTTT CASSRGPEAFF
TRBD1 - TRBJ1-5 TRBV2 TGTGCCAGCAGTATAGGGACAGACACAAATCAGCCCCAGCATTTT CASSIGTDTNQPQHF
- - TRBJ1-6 TRBV6-5 TGTGCCAGCAGTTTTGACGGCTCACCCCTCCACTTT CASSFDGSPLHF
- - TRBJ2-3 TRBV2 TGTGCCAGCAGCCAGGGGAAGAGCACAGATACGCAGTATTTT CASSQGKSTDTQYF
- - TRBJ2-5 TRBV10-3 TGTGCCATCGGAGAGGGGCGAGGGGAGACCCAGTACTTC CAIGEGRGETQYF
- - TRBJ2-7 TRBV5-6 TGTGCCAGCAGCTCCCCACCCCAAGCGGCGGGCACTAGGTACGAGCAGTACTTC CASSSPPQAAGTRYEQYF
TRBD1 - TRBJ1-4 TRBV14 TGTGCCAGCAGCCCGGGACAGGGTCCCTCCTGGGAAAAACTGTTTTTT CASSPGQGPSWEKLFF
TRBD2 - TRBJ2-3 TRBV7-2 TGTGCCAGCAGCTTAGTTCGGGGGAGGGCAGATACGCAGTATTTT CASSLVRGRADTQYF
TRBD1 - TRBJ1-2 TRBV13 TGTGCCAGCAGCTCGAGGGGGCAGAGCTCACCCCGACGCTATGGCTACACCTTC CASSSRGQSSPRRYGYTF
- - TRBJ2-1 TRBV9 TGTGCCAGCAGCGCCCGAGGGGGATCCCAGTTCTTC CASSARGGSQFF
- - TRBJ1-2 TRBV9 TGTGCCAGCAGCGTAGCTGTGGAGGGCTACACCTTC CASSVAVEGYTF
TRBD1 - TRBJ2-2 TRBV4-1 TGCGCCAGCAGCCAGTTGACAGGGGGCCCCGGGGAGCTGTTTTTT CASSQLTGGPGELFF
- - TRBJ2-5 TRBV11-2 TGTGCCAGCAGCTTAGGGGGACCCCAAGAGACCCAGTACTTC CASSLGGPQETQYF
- - TRBJ2-7 TRBV7-9 TGTGCCAGCAACTACAGGGGCGGGGTGCAGTACTTC CASNYRGGVQYF
- once TRBJ2-5 TRBV5-1 TGCGCCAGCAGCTTGTTCGGACAGCAAGAGACCCAGTACTTC CASSLFGQQETQYF
- - TRBJ2-7 TRBV6-5 TGTGCCAGCAGTTACTGGGGACAATCCGCCGAGCAGTACTTC CASSYWGQSAEQYF
- - TRBJ1-2 TRBV6-6 TGTGCCAGCACCTTCCTGGATGGCTACACCTTC CASTFLDGYTF
TRBD1 - TRBJ2-7 TRBV6-6 TGTGCCAGCAGTTACGGTCAGGGGGCGAGCTCCTACGAGCAGTACTTC CASSYGQGASSYEQYF
TRBD2 once TRBJ2-1 TRBV30 TGTGCCTGGAGAGCCCACGGGGGGGCCTTATACAATGAGCAGTTCTTC CAWRAHGGALYNEQFF
- - TRBJ2-7 TRBV5-1 TGCGCCAGCAGGGGTGGAGGGGACCGCGAGCAGTACTTC CASRGGGDREQYF
TRBD1 - TRBJ2-5 TRBV19 TGTGCCAGTAGTCGGGTTGAGGGGGCGTGGGAGACCCAGTACTTC CASSRVEGAWETQYF
- once TRBJ2-5 TRBV4-1 TGCGCCAGCAGCCAAGATCCGGGACCCGGCAAAACACAAGAGACCCAGTACTTC CASSQDPGPGKTQETQYF
- - TRBJ1-2 TRBV7-9 TGTGCCAGCAGCTTGGGAGGGGACTATGGCTACACCTTC CASSLGGDYGYTF
- - TRBJ2-3 TRBV5-6 TGTGCCAGCAGCTTGGTGGAGTCTTCTAGCACAGATACGCAGTATTTT CASSLVESSSTDTQYF
TRBD1 few TRBJ1-6 TRBV6-1 TGTGCCAGCAGTGGACAGGGAGCCAGCTCCTATAATTCACCCCTCCACTTT CASSGQGASSYNSPLHF
TRBD1 - TRBJ1-5 TRBV5-1 TGCGCCAGCAGCAGGACAGGGGATCAGCTCCAGCATTTT CASSRTGDQLQHF
TRBD1 - TRBJ1-2 TRBV7-8 TGTGCCAGCAGCGTGAGAGCTGACAGGGGACTCTATGGCTACACCTTC CASSVRADRGLYGYTF
- - TRBJ1-3 TRBV5-1 TGCGCCAGCAGCCCGCTGCGGTTGGGAAACACCATATATTTT CASSPLRLGNTIYF
TRBD2 - TRBJ2-7 TRBV5-6 TGTGCCAGCAGCCACGTCGGGACTAGCGGGGGCCGCTTCTCCTACGAGCAGTACTTC CASSHVGTSGGRFSYEQYF
- - TRBJ2-2 TRBV2 TGTGCCACCGCGATAAAACAGGGGAGGTATACCGGGGAGCTGTTTTTT CATAIKQGRYTGELFF
- - TRBJ1-2 TRBV5-4 TGTGCCAGCTTCGGGCCGTATGGCTACACCTTC CASFGPYGYTF
- once TRBJ2-1 TRBV7-3 TGTGCCAGCAGCCCACCGGGTCCCTACAATGAGCAGTTCTTC CASSPPGPYNEQFF
TRBD1 - TRBJ2-7 TRBV27 TGTGCCAGCAGTTTACCCCGACAGGGGATCTACGAGCAGTACTTC CASSLPRQGIYEQYF
- - TRBJ1-6 TRBV6-5 TGTGCCAGCAGGGCGGCCTATAATTCACCCCTCCACTTT CASRAAYNSPLHF
- - TRBJ1-1 TRBV7-7 TGTGCCAGCAGCTTCTCTACGAACACTGAAGCTTTCTTT CASSFSTNTEAFF
- - TRBJ2-7 TRBV7-6 TGTGCCAGCAGCCACCCGATGGCCTACGAGCAGTACTTC CASSHPMAYEQYF
TRBD1 - TRBJ2-7 TRBV10-3 TGTGCCAGCAGACAGGGGGCTAGCGAGCAGTACTTC CASRQGASEQYF
- - TRBJ1-6 TRBV2 TGTGCCAGCAGCCTCGACGGCCACCCGGCACCCCTCCACTTT CASSLDGHPAPLHF
- - TRBJ1-5 TRBV6-9 TGTGCCAGCAGCCTCGGCCCCTTTCAGCCCCAGCATTTT CASSLGPFQPQHF
- - TRBJ2-7 TRBV5-1 TGCGCCAGCAGCCATGACTGGACCTACGAGCAGTACTTC CASSHDWTYEQYF
- - TRBJ2-3 TRBV15 TGTGCCACCAGCAGAGATCTATGGCGGGGGCCCACAGATACGCAGTATTTT CATSRDLWRGPTDTQYF
- once TRBJ2-7 TRBV7-8 TGTGCCAGCAGCATCGGGACACACACCATGGGGGAGCAGTACTTC CASSIGTHTMGEQYF
- - TRBJ1-1 TRBV7-9 TGTGCCAGCGGTGGGACTGAAGCTTTCTTT CASGGTEAFF
- - TRBJ2-7 TRBV10-3 TGTGCCATCAGTGGCACCAGGGATATCTACGAGCAGTACTTC CAISGTRDIYEQYF